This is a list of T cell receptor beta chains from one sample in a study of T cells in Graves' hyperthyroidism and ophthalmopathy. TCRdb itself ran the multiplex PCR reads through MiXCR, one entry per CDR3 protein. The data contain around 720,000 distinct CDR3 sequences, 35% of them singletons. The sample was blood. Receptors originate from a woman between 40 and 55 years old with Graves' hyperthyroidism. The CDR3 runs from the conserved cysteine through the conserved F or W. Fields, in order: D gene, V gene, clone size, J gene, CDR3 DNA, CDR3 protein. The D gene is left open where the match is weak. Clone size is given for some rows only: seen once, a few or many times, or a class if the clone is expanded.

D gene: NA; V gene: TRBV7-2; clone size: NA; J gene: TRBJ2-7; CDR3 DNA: TGTGCCAGCAGTTACAGGGACCCCGACCCTCTCTACGAGCAGTACTTC; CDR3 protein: CASSYRDPDPLYEQYF
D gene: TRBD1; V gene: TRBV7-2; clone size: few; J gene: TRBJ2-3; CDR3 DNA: TGTGCCAGCAGCTTAAGGGGACAGGGGGGCACAGATACGCAGTATTTT; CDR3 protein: CASSLRGQGGTDTQYF
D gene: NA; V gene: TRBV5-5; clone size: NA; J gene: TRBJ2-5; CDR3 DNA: TGTGCCAGCAGCTTGGTACTTAGCGGAATAGCCGAAGAGTACTTC; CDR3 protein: CASSLVLSGIAEEYF
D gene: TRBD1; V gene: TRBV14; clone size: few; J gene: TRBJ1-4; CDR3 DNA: TGTGCCAGCAGTAATCCCCAGGGGGATGAAAAACTGTTTTTT; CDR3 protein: CASSNPQGDEKLFF
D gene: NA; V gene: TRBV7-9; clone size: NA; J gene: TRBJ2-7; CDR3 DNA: TGTGCCAGCAGCTCCACGGGAAGAAACGAGCAGTACTTC; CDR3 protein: CASSSTGRNEQYF
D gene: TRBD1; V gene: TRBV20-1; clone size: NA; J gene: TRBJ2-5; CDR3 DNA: TGCGGTGCTGGACCAGGACAGGGAAAAGAGACCCAGTACTTC; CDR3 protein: CGAGPGQGKETQYF
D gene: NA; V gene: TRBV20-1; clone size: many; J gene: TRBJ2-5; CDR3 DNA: TGCAGTGCTAGAGCAGGGGGGACCGGGGAGACCCAGTACTTC; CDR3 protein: CSARAGGTGETQYF
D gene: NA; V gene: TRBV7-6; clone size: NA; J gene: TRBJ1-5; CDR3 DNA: TGTGCCAGTAGCGATCAGACAGAAATCAATCAGCCCCAGCATTTT; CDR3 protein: CASSDQTEINQPQHF
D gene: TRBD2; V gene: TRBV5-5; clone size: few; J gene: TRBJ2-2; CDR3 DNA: TGCGCCAGCAGCCAAAGTCGAACTAGCGGGGAGGAGCTGTTTTTT; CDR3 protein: CASSQSRTSGEELFF
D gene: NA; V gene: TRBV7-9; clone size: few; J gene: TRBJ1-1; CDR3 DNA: TGTGCCAGCAGCCCCCGACAGAATATGAACACTGAAGCTTTCTTT; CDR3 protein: CASSPRQNMNTEAFF
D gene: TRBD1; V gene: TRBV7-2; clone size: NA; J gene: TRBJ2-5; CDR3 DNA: TGTGCCAGCAGCATGGGACAGGGTGTAGGGGAGACCCAGTACTTC; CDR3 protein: CASSMGQGVGETQYF
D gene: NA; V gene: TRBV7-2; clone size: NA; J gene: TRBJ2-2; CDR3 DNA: TGTGCCAGCAGCCTTCCCCTGGGGGGAGCCGGGGAGCTGTTTTTT; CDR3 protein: CASSLPLGGAGELFF
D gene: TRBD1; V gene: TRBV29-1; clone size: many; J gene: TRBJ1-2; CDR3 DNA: TGCAGCGTAGAGCCGGGGGACAGGGATGGCTACACCTTC; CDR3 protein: CSVEPGDRDGYTF
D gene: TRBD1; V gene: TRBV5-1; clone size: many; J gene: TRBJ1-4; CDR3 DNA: TGCGCCAGCAGCTCCGACAGGGTCAATGAAAAACTGTTTTTT; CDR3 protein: CASSSDRVNEKLFF
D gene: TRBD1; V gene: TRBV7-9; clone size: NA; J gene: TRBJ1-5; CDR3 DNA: TGTGCCAGCAGCTTCCGACAGGGACAAGAGACCCAGCATTTT; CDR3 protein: CASSFRQGQETQHF
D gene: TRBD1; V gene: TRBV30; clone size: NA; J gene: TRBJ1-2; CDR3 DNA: TGTGCCTCAGGGGGGAGCTATGGCTACACCTTC; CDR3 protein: CASGGSYGYTF
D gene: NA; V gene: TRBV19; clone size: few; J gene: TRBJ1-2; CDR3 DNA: TGTGCCAGTAGTATAGCTGATTTGGGGGGCTACACCTTC; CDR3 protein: CASSIADLGGYTF
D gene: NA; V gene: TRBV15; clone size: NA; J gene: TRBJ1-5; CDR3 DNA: TGTGCCACCAGCAGTGACAGTCCGAATCGGCCCCAGCATTTT; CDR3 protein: CATSSDSPNRPQHF
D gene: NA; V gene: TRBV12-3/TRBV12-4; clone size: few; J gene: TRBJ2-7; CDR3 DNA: TGTGCCAGCGGGTTCGGGGCCGCTAGCTCCTACGAGCAGTACTTC; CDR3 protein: CASGFGAASSYEQYF
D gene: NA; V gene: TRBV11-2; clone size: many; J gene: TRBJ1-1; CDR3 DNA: TGTGCCAGCAGCGGTGGCAGGCTGAACACTGAAGCTTTCTTT; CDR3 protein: CASSGGRLNTEAFF
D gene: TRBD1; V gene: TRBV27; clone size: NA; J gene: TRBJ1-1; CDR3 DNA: TGTGCCAGCCACGACCGGGACAGGGGGCGGAGGACTGAAGCTTTCTTT; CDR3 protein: CASHDRDRGRRTEAFF
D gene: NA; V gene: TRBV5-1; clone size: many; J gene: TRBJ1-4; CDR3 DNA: TGCGCCAGCAGCTCTGGCATGACGGAAAAACTGTTTTTT; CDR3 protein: CASSSGMTEKLFF
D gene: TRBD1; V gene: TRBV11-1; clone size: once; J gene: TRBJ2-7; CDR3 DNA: TGCGCCAGCAGCCCGTTGAGGGGGCCCTACTGCGAGCAGTACTTC; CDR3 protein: CASSPLRGPYCEQYF
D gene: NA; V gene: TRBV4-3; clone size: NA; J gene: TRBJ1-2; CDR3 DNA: TGCGCCAGCAGCCTCGAACGCGCAAACTATGGCTACACCTTC; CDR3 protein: CASSLERANYGYTF
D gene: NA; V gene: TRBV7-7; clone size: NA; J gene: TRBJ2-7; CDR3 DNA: TGTGCTAGCAGCCCGAGCCCTCAGGGGATTCAGTACTTC; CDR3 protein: CASSPSPQGIQYF
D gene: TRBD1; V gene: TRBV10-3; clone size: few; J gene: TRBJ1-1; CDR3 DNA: TGTGCCATCAGAGGGACAGGGCGGAACACTGAAGCTTTCTTT; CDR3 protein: CAIRGTGRNTEAFF
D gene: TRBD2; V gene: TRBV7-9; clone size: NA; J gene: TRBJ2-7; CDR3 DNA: TGTGCCAGCACCCCTAGACTAGCGGGATCCTACGAGCAGTACTTC; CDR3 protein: CASTPRLAGSYEQYF
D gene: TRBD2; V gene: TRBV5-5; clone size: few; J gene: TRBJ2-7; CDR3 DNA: TGTGCCAGCAGCTTACTAGCGGGGGCCTTCTACGAGCAGTACTTC; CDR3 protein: CASSLLAGAFYEQYF
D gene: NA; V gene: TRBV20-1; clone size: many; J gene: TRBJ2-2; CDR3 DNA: TGCAGTGCTAGAGACACAGGGAACACCGGGGAGCTGTTTTTT; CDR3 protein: CSARDTGNTGELFF
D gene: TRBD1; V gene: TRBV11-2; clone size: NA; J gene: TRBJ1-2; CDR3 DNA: TGTGCCAGCAGCTTACGGGACGGGACAGGGGATGGCTACACCTTC; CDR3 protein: CASSLRDGTGDGYTF
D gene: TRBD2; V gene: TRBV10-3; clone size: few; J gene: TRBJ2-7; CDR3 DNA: TGTGCCATCAGGGGGACTAGTCAGAGCTCCTACGAGCAGTACTTC; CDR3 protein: CAIRGTSQSSYEQYF
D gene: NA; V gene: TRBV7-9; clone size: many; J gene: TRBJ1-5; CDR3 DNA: TGTGCCAGCAGCTTAGCGGATCAGCCCCAGCATTTT; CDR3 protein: CASSLADQPQHF
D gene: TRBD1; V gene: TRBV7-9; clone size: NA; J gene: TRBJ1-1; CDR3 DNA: TGTGCCAGCAGCTATTGGGGACAGGGGCCGTTAGAAGCTTTCTTT; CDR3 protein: CASSYWGQGPLEAFF
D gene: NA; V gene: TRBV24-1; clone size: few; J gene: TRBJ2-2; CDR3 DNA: TGTGCCACCAGTGACCCCTGGGGCACCGGGGAGCTGTTTTTT; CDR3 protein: CATSDPWGTGELFF
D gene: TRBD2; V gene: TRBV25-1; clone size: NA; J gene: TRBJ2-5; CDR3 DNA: TGTGCCAGCAGTCGACTAGCGGGGGGTGTACGAGAGACCCAGTACTTC; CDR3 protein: CASSRLAGGVRETQYF
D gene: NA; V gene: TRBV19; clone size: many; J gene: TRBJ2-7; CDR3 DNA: TGTGCCAGTAGTGTCCGGGACGGAGCCTACGAGCAGTACTTC; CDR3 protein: CASSVRDGAYEQYF
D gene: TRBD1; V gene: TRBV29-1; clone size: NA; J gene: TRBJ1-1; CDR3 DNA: TGCAGAGATGTGGGGACAGGGAACACTGAAGCTTTCTTT; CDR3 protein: CRDVGTGNTEAFF
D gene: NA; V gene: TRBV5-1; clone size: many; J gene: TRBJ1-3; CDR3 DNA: TGCGCCAGCAGCTTGGTGGACGGACGGAGAGGAAACACCATATATTTT; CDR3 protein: CASSLVDGRRGNTIYF
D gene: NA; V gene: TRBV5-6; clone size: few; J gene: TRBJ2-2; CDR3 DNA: TGTGCCAGCAGCTTGTCGGGGGTTTGGAACACCGGGGAGCTGTTTTTT; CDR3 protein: CASSLSGVWNTGELFF
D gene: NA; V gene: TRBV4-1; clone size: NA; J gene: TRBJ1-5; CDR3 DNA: TGCGCCAGCAGCGTATACCACAGGGTGGACCAGCCCCAGCATTTT; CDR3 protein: CASSVYHRVDQPQHF
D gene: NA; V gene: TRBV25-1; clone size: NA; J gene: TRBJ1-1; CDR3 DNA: TGTGCCAGCAGTGCTCCCCCGACAGGCACACCTGGGGCTTTCTTT; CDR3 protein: CASSAPPTGTPGAFF
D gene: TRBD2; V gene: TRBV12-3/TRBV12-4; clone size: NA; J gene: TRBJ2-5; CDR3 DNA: TGTGCCAGCAGTTTACGGGCGGGAGAGCAAGGGGAGACCCAGTACTTC; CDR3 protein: CASSLRAGEQGETQYF
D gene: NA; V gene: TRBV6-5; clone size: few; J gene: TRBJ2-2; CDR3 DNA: TGTGCCAGCAGTTACTCTCCGACAGGGAACACCGGGGAGCTGTTTTTT; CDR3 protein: CASSYSPTGNTGELFF
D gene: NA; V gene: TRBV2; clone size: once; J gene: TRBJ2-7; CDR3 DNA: TGTGCCAGCAGTCGGGGCGGGGTGTGGGACGAGCAGTACTTC; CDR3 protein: CASSRGGVWDEQYF
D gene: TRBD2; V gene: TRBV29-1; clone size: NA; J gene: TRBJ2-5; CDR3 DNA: TGCAGTGTTGAGACTAGCGGGGGCCAAGAGACCCAGTACTTC; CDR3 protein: CSVETSGGQETQYF
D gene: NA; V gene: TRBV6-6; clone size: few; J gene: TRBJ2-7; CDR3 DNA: TGTGCCACGCAAACCCTTCGGGAACCCAGGGAGCAGTACTTC; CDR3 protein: CATQTLREPREQYF
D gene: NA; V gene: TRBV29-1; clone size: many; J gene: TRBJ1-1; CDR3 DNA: TGCAGCGTTGTGGGACGGCCGAACACTGAAGCTTTCTTT; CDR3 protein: CSVVGRPNTEAFF
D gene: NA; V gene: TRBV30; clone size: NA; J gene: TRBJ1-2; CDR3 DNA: TGTGCCTCGCAGGAGAACTATGGCTACACCTTC; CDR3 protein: CASQENYGYTF
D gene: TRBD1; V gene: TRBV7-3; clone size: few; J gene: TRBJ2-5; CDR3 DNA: TGTGCCAGCAGCCAAGAGTCGGGACAGGGGGAGACCCAGTACTTC; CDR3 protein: CASSQESGQGETQYF
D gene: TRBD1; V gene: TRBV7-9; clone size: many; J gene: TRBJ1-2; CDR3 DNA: TGTGCCAGCAGCTTAGTGGCGGGACAGAGGGATGGCTACACCTTC; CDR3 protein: CASSLVAGQRDGYTF
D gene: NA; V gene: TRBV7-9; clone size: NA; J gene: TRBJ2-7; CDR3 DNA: TGTGCCAGCAGCCATCCTCACAGGGAGCTTACCTACGAGCAGTACTTC; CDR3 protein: CASSHPHRELTYEQYF
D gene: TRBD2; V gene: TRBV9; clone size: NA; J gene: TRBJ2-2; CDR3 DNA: TGTGCCAGCAGCGTAGGCCTAGCGGGAGGGCCTGGGTACACCGGGGAGCTGTTTTTT; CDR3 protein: CASSVGLAGGPGYTGELFF
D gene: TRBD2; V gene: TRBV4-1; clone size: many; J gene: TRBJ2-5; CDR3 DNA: TGCGCCAGCAGCCAAGGTTCGTCCAGCGGGGAAGAGACCCAGTACTTC; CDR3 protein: CASSQGSSSGEETQYF
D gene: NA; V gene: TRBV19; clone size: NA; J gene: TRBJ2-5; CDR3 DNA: TGTGCCAGTAGTCGACAGATTGAAGAGACCCAGTACTTC; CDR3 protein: CASSRQIEETQYF
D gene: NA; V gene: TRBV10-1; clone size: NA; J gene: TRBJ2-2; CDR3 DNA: TGCGCCAGCAGTGCGGGGTATACCGGGGAGCTGTTTTTT; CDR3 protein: CASSAGYTGELFF
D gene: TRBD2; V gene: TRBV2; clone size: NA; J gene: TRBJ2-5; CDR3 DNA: TGTGCCAGCAGTGGCGAGCGGGAGTGGGTCGGGGAAGAGACCCAGTACTTC; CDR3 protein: CASSGEREWVGEETQYF
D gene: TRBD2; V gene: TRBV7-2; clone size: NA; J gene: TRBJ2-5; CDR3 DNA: TGTGCCAGCAGCTTAGTCCTACCGGGGGCGGGGGGCCAAGAGACCCAGTACTTC; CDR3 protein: CASSLVLPGAGGQETQYF
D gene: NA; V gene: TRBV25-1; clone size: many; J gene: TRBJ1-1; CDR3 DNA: TGTGCCAGCTCACCGCTCAGGTACGGGGACACTGAAGCTTTCTTT; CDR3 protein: CASSPLRYGDTEAFF